Below, 9 T cell receptor beta chains from the same sample are listed, as sequenced in a study of cytomegalovirus exposure and HLA in healthy donors. Primers for the PCR totalled 60 Vbeta and 13 Jbeta. The protocol was immunoSEQ multiplex PCR, while the TCRdb copy is restricted to in-frame clones and leaves out a portion. The data contain 110,000 to 150,000 clones, approximately 80% of them singletons. The sample taken for sequencing was PBMCs. The receptors come from a woman aged 18-29 years in good health and CMV-seropositive.

The chain links TRBV7-9 to TRBJ2-2, with D perhaps matching TRBD1 (5 bases). Per the germline V gene, CDR1 is SEHNR and CDR2 is FQNEAQ (reference sequence). Trimming took 5 bases from V and 7 from J, leaving 14 bases between them. The CDR3 length is 14 residues. CDR3 nucleotide sequence: TGTGCCAGCAGCCGGATAGGGGTAGGCGGGGAGCTGTTTTTT. This encodes CASSRIGVGGELFF.

The chain couples TRBV5-1 to TRBJ2-5; 7 bases are shared with TRBD2. The CDR3 sequence is 14 residues long. Trimming at V came to 4 bases and at J to 5 bases, leaving 8 bases not matched to a gene. The germline gives CDR1 SGHRS, CDR2 YFSETQ. CDR3 sequence reads: CASSIRGAGETQYF. The CDR3 coding sequence is TGCGCCAGCAGCATTCGCGGAGCGGGGGAGACCCAGTACTTC. The full variable domain, completed using reference TRBV5-1 and TRBJ2-5, is KAGVTQTPRYLIKTRGQQVTLSCSPISGHRSVSWYQQTPGQGLQFLFEYFSETQRNKGNFPGRFSGRQFSNSRSEMNVSTLELGDSALYLCASSIRGAGETQYFGPGTRLLVL.

The genes are TRBV5-6 and TRBJ1-6, with D possibly being TRBD1 (5 bases). The V gene's germline CDR1 is SGHDT and CDR2 YYEEEE. V shed 1 base and J shed 8 bases, with 7 bases lying between them. The CDR3 contains 13 residues. The CDR3 sequence is CASSLLGDSPLHF. CDR3 bases: TGTGCCAGCAGCTTGTTAGGGGATTCACCCCTCCACTTT.

In this sample, this clone turned up a few times. The rearrangement links TRBV4-3 to TRBJ2-7, with 11 bases matching TRBD1. The CDR3 contains 15 residues. The V and J ends lost 1 base and 7 bases, in that order; junction bases with no gene match: 6. Looked up from germline, CDR1 is LGHNA and CDR2 is YSLEER. The chain's CDR3 is CASSQVPGTGGEQYF. CDR3 coding DNA: TGCGCCAGCAGCCAAGTTCCCGGGACAGGGGGAGAGCAGTACTTC.

This clone has just a few counts. The rearrangement uses TRBV27 and TRBJ2-3; 9 nucleotides agree with TRBD2. After removal of 4 bases from V and 6 bases from J, the junction contained 11 bases not matched to a gene. CDR1 and CDR2 from the germline V gene are MNHEY and SMNVEV (reference sequence). The CDR3 has 16 amino acids. The CDR3 sequence: CASSSLAGALSDTQYF. CDR3 nucleotide sequence: TGTGCCAGCAGTTCCTTAGCGGGGGCGTTGTCGGATACGCAGTATTTT.

CDR3 region: CASSLEDRGPAFF. CDR3 DNA: TGCGCCAGCAGCTTGGAAGACAGGGGGCCTGCTTTCTTT. The rearrangement uses TRBV5-1 and TRBJ1-1, with 10 nucleotides matching TRBD1. V gave up 0 bases and J gave up 11 bases; unmatched junction bases: 4. The CDR3 is 13 residues long. Germline CDR1 and CDR2: SGHRS and YFSETQ.

The chain combines TRBV7-9 with TRBJ2-1; perhaps TRBD2 as D (6 bases). The CDR3 is made up of 12 amino acids. Germline V gives CDR1 SEHNR, CDR2 FQNEAQ (reference sequence). Trimming removed 8 bases from V and 10 bases from J, with 15 bases in between. The CDR3: CASVAGSGEQFF. The DNA for the CDR3 is TGTGCCAGCGTTGCGGGGTCGGGGGAGCAGTTCTTC.

The V gene is TRBV27, the J gene TRBJ1-5; weak D call: TRBD1 (5 bases). The CDR3 has 15 amino acids. Trimming removed 6 bases from V and 0 bases from J, with 12 bases in between. CDR1 MNHEY and CDR2 SMNVEV come from the germline V gene (reference sequence). CDR3 amino acids: CASSADKHSNQPQHF. For the CDR3, the DNA is TGTGCCAGCAGCGCGGACAAACATAGCAATCAGCCCCAGCATTTT.

This sequence joins TRBV12-5 and TRBJ2-7, with 7 nucleotides matching TRBD1. The junction had 11 bases not matched to a gene; V was cut back by 7 bases and J by 5 bases. The CDR3 has 14 residues. The germline CDR1 and CDR2 sequences are LGHNT and FRNRAP. This chain's CDR3 is CASDTGVTFNEQYF. As DNA, the CDR3 is TGTGCTAGTGATACAGGGGTGACTTTCAACGAGCAGTACTTC.